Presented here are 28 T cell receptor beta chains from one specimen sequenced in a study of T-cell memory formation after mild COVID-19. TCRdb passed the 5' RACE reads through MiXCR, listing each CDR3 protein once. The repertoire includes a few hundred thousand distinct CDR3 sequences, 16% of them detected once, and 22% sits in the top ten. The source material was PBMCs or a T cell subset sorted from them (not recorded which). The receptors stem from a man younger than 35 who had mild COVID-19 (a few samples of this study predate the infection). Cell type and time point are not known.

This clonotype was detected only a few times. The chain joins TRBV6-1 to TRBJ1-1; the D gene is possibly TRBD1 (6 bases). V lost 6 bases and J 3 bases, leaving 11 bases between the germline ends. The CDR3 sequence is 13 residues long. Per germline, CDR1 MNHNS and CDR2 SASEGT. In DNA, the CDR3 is TGTGCCAGCAGACCACAGGGTTACACTGAAGCTTTCTTT. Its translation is CASRPQGYTEAFF.

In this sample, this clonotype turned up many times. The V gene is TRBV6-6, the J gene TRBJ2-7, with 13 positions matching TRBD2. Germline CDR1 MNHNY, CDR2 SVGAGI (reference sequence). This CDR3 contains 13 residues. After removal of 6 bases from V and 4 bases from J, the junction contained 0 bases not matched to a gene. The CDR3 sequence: CASRTSGGYEQYF. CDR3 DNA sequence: TGTGCCAGCAGGACTAGCGGGGGGTACGAGCAGTACTTC.

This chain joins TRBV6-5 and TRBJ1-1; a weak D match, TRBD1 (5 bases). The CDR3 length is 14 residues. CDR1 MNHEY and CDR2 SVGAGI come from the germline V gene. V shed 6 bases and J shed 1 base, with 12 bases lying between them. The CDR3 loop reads CASRLWGENTEAFF. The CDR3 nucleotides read TGTGCCAGCAGACTGTGGGGCGAGAACACTGAAGCTTTCTTT.

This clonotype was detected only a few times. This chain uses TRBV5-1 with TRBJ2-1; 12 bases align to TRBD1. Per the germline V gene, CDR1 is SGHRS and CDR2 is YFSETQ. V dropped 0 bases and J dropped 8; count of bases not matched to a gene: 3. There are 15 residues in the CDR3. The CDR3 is CASSLGGTGGHEQFF. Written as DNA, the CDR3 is TGCGCCAGCAGCTTGGGCGGGACAGGGGGCCATGAGCAGTTCTTC. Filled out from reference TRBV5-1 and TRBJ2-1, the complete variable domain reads KAGVTQTPRYLIKTRGQQVTLSCSPISGHRSVSWYQQTPGQGLQFLFEYFSETQRNKGNFPGRFSGRQFSNSRSEMNVSTLELGDSALYLCASSLGGTGGHEQFFGPGTRLTVL.

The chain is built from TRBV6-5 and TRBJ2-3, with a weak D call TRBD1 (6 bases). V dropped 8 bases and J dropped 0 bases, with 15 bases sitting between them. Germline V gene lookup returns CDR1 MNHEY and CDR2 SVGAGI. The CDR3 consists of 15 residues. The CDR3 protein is CASSIQGRSTDTQYF. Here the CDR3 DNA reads TGTGCCAGCTCCATACAGGGACGTAGCACAGATACGCAGTATTTT.

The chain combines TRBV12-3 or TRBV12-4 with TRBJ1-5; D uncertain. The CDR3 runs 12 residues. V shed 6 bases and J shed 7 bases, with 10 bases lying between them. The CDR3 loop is CASRFEFQPQHF. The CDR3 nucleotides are TGTGCCAGCAGATTCGAATTCCAGCCCCAGCATTTT.

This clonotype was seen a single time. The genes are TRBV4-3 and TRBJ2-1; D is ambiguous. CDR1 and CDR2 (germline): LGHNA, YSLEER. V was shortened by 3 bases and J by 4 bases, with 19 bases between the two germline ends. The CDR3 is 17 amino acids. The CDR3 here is CASSQGSADGRYNEQFF. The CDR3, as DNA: TGCGCCAGCAGCCAGGGGTCGGCGGACGGTCGATACAATGAGCAGTTCTTC.

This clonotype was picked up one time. The CDR3 coding sequence is TGCGCCAGCAGCTGGACAGCGAACTCTATCACAGATACGCAGTATTTT. Its translation: CASSWTANSITDTQYF. The chain is built from TRBV5-1 and TRBJ2-3; tentatively, D is TRBD1 (6 bases). The V end lost 3 bases, the J end lost 2 bases, and 16 bases lay between the germline ends. Germline CDR1 SGHRS, CDR2 YFSETQ. The CDR3 consists of 16 residues.

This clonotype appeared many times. The DNA for the CDR3 is TGTGCCAGCAGTTATAGCCCCGCAGGGTTGAGTCAGCCCCAGCATTTT. Its protein product is CASSYSPAGLSQPQHF. The rearrangement uses TRBV12-3 or TRBV12-4 and TRBJ1-5, with a tentative D call TRBD1 (5 bases). V lost 4 bases to trimming and J lost 6 bases, with 19 bases between them. The CDR3 loop spans 16 amino acids.

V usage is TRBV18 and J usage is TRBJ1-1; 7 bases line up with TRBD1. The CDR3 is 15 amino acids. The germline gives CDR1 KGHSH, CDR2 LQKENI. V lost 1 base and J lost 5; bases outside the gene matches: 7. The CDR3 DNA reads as TGTGCCAGCTCACCACAAGGGGGCTGGGTGACTGAAGCTTTCTTT. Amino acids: CASSPQGGWVTEAFF.

This CDR3 is CASSSGGVVNTEAFF. The CDR3 DNA reads as TGTGCCAGCAGTTCGGGGGGAGTGGTGAACACTGAAGCTTTCTTT. The chain joins TRBV6-2 or TRBV6-3 to TRBJ1-1; D is possibly TRBD1 (5 bases). CDR3 size: 15 residues. The germline V gene has CDR1 MNHEY and CDR2 SVGEGT. V was cut by 4 bases and J by 0 bases, with 12 bases left in between.

CDR3 coding DNA: TGTGCCGGGGGGTTCTCCCCCGATCAGCCCCAGCATTTT. Amino acid sequence: CAGGFSPDQPQHF. This chain joins TRBV28 and TRBJ1-5, with D perhaps TRBD1 (5 bases). The CDR3 spans 13 residues. V dropped 11 bases and J dropped 5 bases, with 16 bases sitting between them. CDR1 MDHEN and CDR2 SYDVKM come from the germline V gene. Drawing the rest from reference TRBV28 and TRBJ1-5, the complete variable domain is DVKVTQSSRYLVKRTGEKVFLECVQDMDHENMFWYRQDPGLGLRLIYFSYDVKMKEKGDIPEGYSVSREKKERFSLILESASTNQTSMYLCAGGFSPDQPQHFGDGTRLSIL.

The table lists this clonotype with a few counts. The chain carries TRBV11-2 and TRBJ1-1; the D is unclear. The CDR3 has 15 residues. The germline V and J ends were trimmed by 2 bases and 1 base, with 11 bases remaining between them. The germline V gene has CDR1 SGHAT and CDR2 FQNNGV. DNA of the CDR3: TGTGCCAGCAGCTTAAGTGCGGGCGAGAACACTGAAGCTTTCTTT. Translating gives CASSLSAGENTEAFF.

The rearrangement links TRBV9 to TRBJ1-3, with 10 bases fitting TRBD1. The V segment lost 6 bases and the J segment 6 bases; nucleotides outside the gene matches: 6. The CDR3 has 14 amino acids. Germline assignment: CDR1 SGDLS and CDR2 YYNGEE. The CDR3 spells CASTRGTGVNTIYF. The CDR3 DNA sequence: TGTGCCAGCACCCGCGGGACAGGGGTAAACACCATATATTTT.

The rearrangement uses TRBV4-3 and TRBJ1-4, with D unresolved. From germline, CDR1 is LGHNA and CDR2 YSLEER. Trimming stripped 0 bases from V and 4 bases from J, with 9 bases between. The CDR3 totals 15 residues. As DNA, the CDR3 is TGCGCCAGCAGCCAAGATAATCGGGTTAATGAAAAACTGTTTTTT. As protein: CASSQDNRVNEKLFF.

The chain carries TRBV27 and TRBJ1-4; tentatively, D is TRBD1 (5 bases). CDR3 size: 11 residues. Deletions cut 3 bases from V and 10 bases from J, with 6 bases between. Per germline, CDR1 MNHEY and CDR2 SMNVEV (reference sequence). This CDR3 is CASSFGGKLFF. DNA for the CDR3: TGTGCCAGCAGTTTCGGGGGAAAACTGTTTTTT. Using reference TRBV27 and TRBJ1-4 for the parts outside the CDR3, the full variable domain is EAQVTQNPRYLITVTGKKLTVTCSQNMNHEYMSWYRQDPGLGLRQIYYSMNVEVTDKGDVPEGYKVSRKEKRNFPLILESPSPNQTSLYFCASSFGGKLFFGSGTQLSVL.

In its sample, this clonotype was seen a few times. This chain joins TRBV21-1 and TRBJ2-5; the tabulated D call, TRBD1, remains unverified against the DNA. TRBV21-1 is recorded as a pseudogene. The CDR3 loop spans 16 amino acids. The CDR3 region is CASSKLTAPYQETQYF. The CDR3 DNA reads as TGTGCCAGCAGCAAACTCACAGCCCCGTACCAAGAGACCCAGTACTTC.

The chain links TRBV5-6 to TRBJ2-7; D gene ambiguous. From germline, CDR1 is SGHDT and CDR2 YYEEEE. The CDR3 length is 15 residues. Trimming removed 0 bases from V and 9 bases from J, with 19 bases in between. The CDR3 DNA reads TGTGCCAGCAGCTTGGATATGGGTCCAGTAGGTCTGCAGTACTTC. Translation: CASSLDMGPVGLQYF.

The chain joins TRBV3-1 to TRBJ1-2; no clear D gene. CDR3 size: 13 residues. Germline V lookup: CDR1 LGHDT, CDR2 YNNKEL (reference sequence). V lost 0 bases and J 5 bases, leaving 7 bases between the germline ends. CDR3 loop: CASSQDESYGYTF. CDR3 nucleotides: TGTGCCAGCAGCCAAGATGAAAGTTATGGCTACACCTTC. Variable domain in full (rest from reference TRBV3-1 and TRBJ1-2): DTAVSQTPKYLVTQMGNDKSIKCEQNLGHDTMYWYKQDSKKFLKIMFSYNNKELIINETVPNRFSPKSPDKAHLNLHINSLELGDSAVYFCASSQDESYGYTFGSGTRLTVV.

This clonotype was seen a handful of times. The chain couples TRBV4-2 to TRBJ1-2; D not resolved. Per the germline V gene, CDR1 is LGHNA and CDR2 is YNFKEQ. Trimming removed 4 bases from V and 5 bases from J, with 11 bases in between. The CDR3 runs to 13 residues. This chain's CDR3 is CASSPGITYGYTF. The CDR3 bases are TGTGCCAGCAGCCCTGGCATAACATATGGCTACACCTTC.

The CDR3 here is CASSLELAGQETQYF. CDR3 DNA: TGCGCCAGCAGCTTGGAACTAGCGGGCCAAGAGACCCAGTACTTC. This chain joins TRBV5-1 and TRBJ2-5; 9 nucleotides agree with TRBD2. V lost 0 bases to trimming and J lost 1 base; unmatched junction nucleotides: 1. The CDR3 covers 15 residues. Germline lookup yields CDR1 SGHRS and CDR2 YFSETQ.

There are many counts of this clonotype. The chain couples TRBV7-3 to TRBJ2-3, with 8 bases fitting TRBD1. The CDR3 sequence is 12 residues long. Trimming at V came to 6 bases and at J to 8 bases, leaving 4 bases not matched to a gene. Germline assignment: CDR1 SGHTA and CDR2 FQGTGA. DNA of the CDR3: TGTGCCAGCAGTTTCACAGGGGGTACGCAGTATTTT. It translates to CASSFTGGTQYF.

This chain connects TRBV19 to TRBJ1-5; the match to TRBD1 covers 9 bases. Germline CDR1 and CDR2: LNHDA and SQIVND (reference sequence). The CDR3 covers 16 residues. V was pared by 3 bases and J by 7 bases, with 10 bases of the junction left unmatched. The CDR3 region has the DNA TGTGCCAGTAGTATCCCACAGGGGGCGAATGGCCAGCCCCAGCATTTT. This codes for CASSIPQGANGQPQHF. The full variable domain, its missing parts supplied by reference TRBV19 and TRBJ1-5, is DGGITQSPKYLFRKEGQNVTLSCEQNLNHDAMYWYRQDPGQGLRLIYYSQIVNDFQKGDIAEGYSVSREKKESFPLTVTSAQKNPTAFYLCASSIPQGANGQPQHFGDGTRLSIL.

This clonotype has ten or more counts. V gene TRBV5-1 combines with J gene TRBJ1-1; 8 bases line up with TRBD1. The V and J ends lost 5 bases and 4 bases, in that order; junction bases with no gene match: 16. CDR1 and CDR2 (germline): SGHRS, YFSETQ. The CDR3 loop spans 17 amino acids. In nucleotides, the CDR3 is TGCGCCAGCAGAGACACCGACAGGGGATGGCATAGCACTGAAGCTTTCTTT. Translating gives CASRDTDRGWHSTEAFF. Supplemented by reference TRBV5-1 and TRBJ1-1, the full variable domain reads KAGVTQTPRYLIKTRGQQVTLSCSPISGHRSVSWYQQTPGQGLQFLFEYFSETQRNKGNFPGRFSGRQFSNSRSEMNVSTLELGDSALYLCASRDTDRGWHSTEAFFGQGTRLTVV.

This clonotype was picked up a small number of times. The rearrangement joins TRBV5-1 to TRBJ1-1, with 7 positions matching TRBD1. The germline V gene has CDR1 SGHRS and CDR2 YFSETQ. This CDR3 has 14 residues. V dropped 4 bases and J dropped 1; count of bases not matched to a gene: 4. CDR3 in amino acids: CASSPGQQNTEAFF. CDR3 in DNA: TGCGCCAGCAGCCCGGGACAGCAGAACACTGAAGCTTTCTTT.

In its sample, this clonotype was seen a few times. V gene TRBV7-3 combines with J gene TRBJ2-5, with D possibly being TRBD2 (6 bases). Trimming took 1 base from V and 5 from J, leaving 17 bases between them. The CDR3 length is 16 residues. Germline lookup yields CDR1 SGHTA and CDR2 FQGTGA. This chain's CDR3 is CASSLIGGFIGETQYF. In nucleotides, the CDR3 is TGTGCCAGCAGCTTAATCGGGGGTTTCATCGGGGAGACCCAGTACTTC. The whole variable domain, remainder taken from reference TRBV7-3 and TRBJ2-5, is GAGVSQTPSNKVTEKGKYVELRCDPISGHTALYWYRQSLGQGPEFLIYFQGTGAADDSGLPNDRFFAVRPEGSVSTLKIQRTERGDSAVYLCASSLIGGFIGETQYFGPGTRLLVL.

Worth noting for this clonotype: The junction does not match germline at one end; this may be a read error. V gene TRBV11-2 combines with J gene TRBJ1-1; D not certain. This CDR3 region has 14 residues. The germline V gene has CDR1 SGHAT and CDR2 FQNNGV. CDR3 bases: TGTGCCAGCACCTTATCCCGTACGAACACTGAAGCTTTCTTT. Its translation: CASTLSRTNTEAFF.

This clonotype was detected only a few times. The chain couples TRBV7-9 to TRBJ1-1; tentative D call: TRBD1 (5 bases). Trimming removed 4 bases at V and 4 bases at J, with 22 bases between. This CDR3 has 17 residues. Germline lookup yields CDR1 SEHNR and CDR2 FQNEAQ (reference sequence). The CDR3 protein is CASSSGHGGGYSTEAFF. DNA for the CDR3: TGTGCCAGCAGCTCCGGCCATGGGGGTGGATACAGCACTGAAGCTTTCTTT.